This TCR beta chain was sequenced in a study of CDR3 diversity in severe acne (dated by TCRdb to between 2018 and 2020). The library was prepared using PCR. Instrument on record: Illumina HiSeq 2000. Starting from the raw public reads, TCRdb applied fastp trimming at Q25, assembled clones with MiXCR and retained in-frame beta chains. Rows are unified per CDR3 protein, each entry keeping the most common DNA and genes. For this sample the table gives tens of thousands of distinct CDR3 sequences, of which approximately 51% were detected only once. The ten largest clones take up 13% to 15% of the sample. Only a few counts were recorded for this clonotype. Its antigen is not yet known. Qualities for individual bases were not recorded, and no much larger clone is one base off. Based on the germline V gene (reference sequence), the CDR1 and CDR2 sequences are DFQATT and SNEGSKA. CDR3 length: 11 amino acids, cysteine to phenylalanine. CDR3 DNA is the only sequence kept; it has 33 bases, read in frame from the first base. Trimming removed 0 bases from V and 10 bases from J, leaving 10 bases between the germline ends.

The source is a male donor in good health, without acne. The specimen sequenced was blood. Recombination joined TRBV20-1 with TRBJ2-7, with TRBD1 as a weak D call on 5 bases. The sequenced DNA: TGCAGTGCTAGAGATGGTGGGGCACAGTACTTC. Translation gives CSARDGGAQYF.